By share of the sample, the clone carrying this TCR beta chain is medium-sized. MiXCR, run by TCRdb on the 5' RACE reads, gives a single entry per CDR3 protein. The sample yields fewer than 7,000 distinct CDR3 sequences, 7.5% to 9% seen once. The sample originates from a study of spatial heterogeneity in lung cancer. Germline assignment: CDR1 MGHRA and CDR2 YSYEKL. The CDR3 contains 14 residues. V dropped 0 bases and J dropped 8 bases, with 14 bases sitting between them. The time point denotes: sample taken at primary tumor resection. The sequence was collected from a female donor with early-stage non-small cell lung cancer. Sequenced here: normal lung tissue next to the tumor, sampled at surgery. The chain links TRBV4-1 to TRBJ2-7; no clear D gene. The CDR3 region is CASSQDTGRPKQYF. Here the CDR3 DNA reads TGCGCCAGCAGCCAAGATACTGGCAGACCTAAGCAGTACTTC.